These 5 T cell receptor beta chains were all obtained from the same sample, sequenced in a study of vaccination effects on CD4 cells after COVID-19. TCRdb's table, derived via immunoSEQ multiplex PCR, lists solely in-frame clones and lacks some. The sample contains more than 25,000 clones, roughly 62% of which appear only once. Their recognized antigens are unknown. Antigen-specific CD4+ T cells were first expanded with viral peptide pools by the ViraFEST assay and only then sequenced. Subsequent to about 10 days of culture, CD4+ T cells were isolated. This specimen was CD4+ T cells from PBMCs cultured with HCoV-229E spike peptides, taken before COVID-19 vaccination. All receptors derive from a human donor who received a COVID-19 vaccine.

The rearrangement links TRBV3-1 (or the pseudogene TRBV3-2) to TRBJ2-7; TRBD2 agrees at 15 bases. The CDR3 loop spans 16 amino acids. J gave up 3 bases and V 4 bases, and 4 bases lay outside the gene matches. Per the germline V gene, CDR1 is LGHDT and CDR2 is YNNKEL (reference sequence). Written as DNA, the CDR3 is TGTGCCAGCAGCCTGGGGACTAGCGGGAGGATCTACGAGCAGTACTTC. This codes for CASSLGTSGRIYEQYF.

This clone was seen only a few times. The CDR3 coding sequence is TGCGCCAGCAGCCAAGGGCCAGGTGGGGGTTCACCCCTCCACTTT. The encoded protein is CASSQGPGGGSPLHF. The chain links TRBV4-1 to TRBJ1-6; maybe TRBD1 (5 bases). V lost 1 base, J lost 9 bases, and 13 bases lay in between. The germline V gene has CDR1 MGHRA and CDR2 YSYEKL. The CDR3 spans 15 residues.

This chain connects TRBV9 to TRBJ2-3; 7 bases fit TRBD1. Looked up from germline, CDR1 is SGDLS and CDR2 is YYNGEE. Trimming at V came to 1 base and at J to 1 base, leaving 6 bases not matched to a gene. This CDR3 has 16 amino acids. The DNA of the CDR3 is TGTGCCAGCAGCGTAAAGGGGGCTCTTGGCACAGATACGCAGTATTTT. Translating gives CASSVKGALGTDTQYF.

Only a few counts were recorded for this clone. The rearrangement links TRBV6-2 or TRBV6-3 to TRBJ1-1, with D hard to call. V was trimmed by 2 bases and J by 3 bases, leaving 10 bases between them. Germline V gene lookup returns CDR1 MNHEY and CDR2 SVGEGT. The CDR3 extends over 14 amino acids. The CDR3 nucleotides are TGTGCCAGCAGTTACGGCGGACCCTACACTGAAGCTTTCTTT. Residues: CASSYGGPYTEAFF.

The V call is TRBV12-3 or TRBV12-4, the J call TRBJ2-6; D gene uncertain. V dropped 6 bases and J dropped 1 base, with 1 base sitting between them. The CDR3 is 12 amino acids. The CDR3: CASRSGANVLTF. In DNA, the CDR3 is TGTGCCAGCAGATCTGGGGCCAACGTCCTGACTTTC.